This T cell receptor beta chain originates from a study of cytomegalovirus exposure and HLA in healthy donors. Broader study findings: A link between a missense DCLRE1C variant and TCR beta V- and J-gene trimming emerged from a later analysis. In a later analysis, a genetic analysis reported fewer productive-TCR N-insertions in an Asian-associated ancestry cluster than the cohort average.

As regards this clone: Its antigen is not identified. At one boundary the junction diverges from the germline segment, which might be a read error. In the same sample, other DNA sequences code for this CDR3.

The PCR employed 60 Vbeta primers together with 13 Jbeta primers. The protocol was immunoSEQ multiplex PCR, while the TCRdb copy is restricted to in-frame clones and leaves out a portion. Of roughly 130,000 clones in the sample, 65% to 85% are singletons; the top ten hold roughly 0.87%. The CDR3 has 14 amino acids. The V gene's germline CDR1 is GTSNPN and CDR2 SVGIG (reference sequence). This clonotype was obtained from a man younger than 35 in good health and CMV-seronegative. J is TRBJ1-1 and V is TRBV30; D gene ambiguous. Sequences were obtained from PBMCs. CDR3 residues: CAWSPGRQNTEAFF. The DNA for the CDR3 is TGCGCCTGGAGCCCTGGGAGGCAGAACACTGAAGCCTTCTTT. Full variable domain (missing parts from reference TRBV30 and TRBJ1-1): SQTIHQWPATLVQPVGSPLSLECTVEGTSNPNLYWYRQAAGRGLQLLFYSVGIGQISSEVPQNLSASRPQDRQFILSSKKLLLSDSGFYLCAWSPGRQNTEAFFGQGTRLTVV.